This entry lists 29 T cell receptor beta chains sequenced from one sample in a study of T-cell reconstitution after alpha-beta-depleted transplantation in children. Unique molecular identifiers tagged the TCRbeta library. TCRdb ran MiXCR on the PCR reads and lists one entry per CDR3 protein. Of about a million distinct CDR3 sequences in the sample, roughly 29% are singletons; the top ten hold 25% to 35%. The sample consisted of PBMCs, mostly from graft donor cells, taken 360 days after TCRalphabeta/CD19-depleted stem cell transplant. The source is a boy less than two years old who had a stem cell transplant for SCID, so the T cells may come from the graft donor.

The gene calls are TRBV7-8 and TRBJ2-1; TRBD2 might be the D (7 bases). V dropped 2 bases and J dropped 8 bases, with 13 bases sitting between them. The CDR3 length is 14 residues. Germline loops: CDR1 SGHVS, CDR2 FQNEAQ. This chain's CDR3 is CASSLRGGRDEQFF. In nucleotides, the CDR3 is TGTGCCAGCAGCTTAAGGGGGGGGCGGGATGAGCAGTTCTTC. Combining the CDR3 with reference TRBV7-8 and TRBJ2-1 gives the whole variable domain GAGVSQSPRYKVAKRGQDVALRCDPISGHVSLFWYQQALGQGPEFLTYFQNEAQLDKSGLPSDRFFAERPEGSVSTLKIQRTQQEDSAVYLCASSLRGGRDEQFFGPGTRLTVL.

In this sample, this clonotype turned up once. The V gene is TRBV30, the J gene TRBJ2-1, with 11 bases aligning to TRBD2. V trimming: 0 bases; J trimming: 10 bases; junction bases outside the gene matches: 5. The CDR3 has 14 amino acids. Germline V gene lookup returns CDR1 GTSNPN and CDR2 SVGIG (reference sequence). As DNA, the CDR3 is TGTGCCTGGAGTGTAGGGGTAGCGGGGGGGGAGCAGTTCTTC. Translation: CAWSVGVAGGEQFF.

The chain couples TRBV12-3 or TRBV12-4 to TRBJ1-1; D gene unclear. The length of the CDR3 is 13 residues. V was trimmed by 3 bases and J by 3 bases, leaving 8 bases between them. The CDR3 DNA follows: TGTGCCAGCAGTTTTACGGAATACACTGAAGCTTTCTTT. This gives the protein CASSFTEYTEAFF.

The table lists this clonotype with a few counts. The chain employs TRBV4-2 and TRBJ1-1, with TRBD1 matching over 9 bases. Trimming took 4 bases from V and 5 from J; bases not matched to a gene: 8. This CDR3 comprises 15 residues. Germline CDR1 LGHNA, CDR2 YNFKEQ. As DNA, the CDR3 is TGTGCCAGCAGCCCTGACAGGGGGATGATTACTGAAGCTTTCTTT. Encoded protein: CASSPDRGMITEAFF.

This clonotype was counted ten times or more. The CDR3 loop is CASSLDPVAKNIQYF. CDR3 coding DNA: TGTGCCAGCAGTTTAGATCCCGTAGCCAAAAACATTCAGTACTTC. The chain joins TRBV28 to TRBJ2-4; no firm D call. The CDR3 has 15 amino acids. The V end was cut by 2 bases, the J end by 0 bases, with 8 bases between. CDR1 is MDHEN, CDR2 SYDVKM, per germline.

The chain links TRBV13 to TRBJ2-7; no firm D call. The germline V gene has CDR1 PRHDT and CDR2 FYEKMQ (reference sequence). The CDR3 covers 17 residues. The V gene lost 8 bases and the J gene lost 1 base, with 24 bases spanning the gap. The CDR3 DNA is TGTGCCAGCGGGTCTTCCGGCCGTCTCGCATTGTCCTACGAGCAGTACTTC. It translates to CASGSSGRLALSYEQYF.

This chain uses TRBV10-3 with TRBJ1-4, with D unclear. Germline V CDR1 and CDR2: ENHRY, SYGVKD. V lost 10 bases to trimming and J lost 8 bases, with 14 bases between them. CDR3 size: 12 residues. The CDR3 nucleotides read TGTGCCACGACGAATGTTGGGGAAAAACTGTTTTTT. Residues: CATTNVGEKLFF.

This clonotype has a handful of counts. The chain uses TRBV25-1 and TRBJ2-1; a possible D gene is TRBD2 (5 bases). The CDR3 has 12 residues. Germline V gene lookup returns CDR1 MGHDK and CDR2 SYGVNS. The germline V and J ends were trimmed by 2 bases and 13 bases, with 12 bases remaining between them. The CDR3 DNA reads as TGTGCCAGCAGTGAACGTCCGGGATTTCAGTTCTTC. Translating gives CASSERPGFQFF.

The table lists this clonotype with a few counts. The V call is TRBV6-1, the J call TRBJ2-1; TRBD2 agrees at 9 bases. Germline V lookup: CDR1 MNHNS, CDR2 SASEGT. Trimming removed 5 bases from V and 6 bases from J; junction bases left unmatched: 11. The CDR3 loop spans 16 amino acids. The CDR3 protein is CASSLGGLAGVNEQFF. The DNA of the CDR3 is TGTGCCAGCAGTCTCGGGGGGTTAGCGGGGGTCAATGAGCAGTTCTTC.

The table lists this clonotype with a few counts. The chain uses TRBV7-2 and TRBJ2-1; D tentatively reads TRBD1 or TRBD2 (6 bases each). Germline V gives CDR1 SGHTA, CDR2 FQGNSA. Trimming shortened V by 10 bases and J by 3 bases, and 10 bases separated the two germline ends. The CDR3 has 12 amino acids. Written as DNA, the CDR3 is TGTGCCATGAGGGGGGTCTACAATGAGCAGTTCTTC. Residues: CAMRGVYNEQFF.

This sequence joins TRBV4-1 and TRBJ2-1; D call uncertain. The CDR3 totals 15 residues. Per the germline V gene, CDR1 is MGHRA and CDR2 is YSYEKL. The V and J ends lost 6 bases and 0 bases respectively, with 12 bases between them. CDR3 bases: TGCGCCAGCAGACGGACCCAATTCTCCTACAATGAGCAGTTCTTC. It specifies CASRRTQFSYNEQFF.

There are a few counts of this clonotype. The rearrangement links TRBV7-8 to TRBJ2-5; the D gene is possibly TRBD2 (6 bases). This CDR3 comprises 16 residues. The germline CDR1 and CDR2 sequences are SGHVS and FQNEAQ. V gave up 3 bases and J gave up 2 bases, with 16 bases separating them. The CDR3 nucleotides are TGTGCCAGCAGCTTGCGGAGACTAGGTCTTCAAGAGACCCAGTACTTC. Protein sequence: CASSLRRLGLQETQYF. Variable domain in full (rest from reference TRBV7-8 and TRBJ2-5): GAGVSQSPRYKVAKRGQDVALRCDPISGHVSLFWYQQALGQGPEFLTYFQNEAQLDKSGLPSDRFFAERPEGSVSTLKIQRTQQEDSAVYLCASSLRRLGLQETQYFGPGTRLLVL.

This chain links TRBV15 with TRBJ2-5; D might be TRBD2 (6 bases). The length of the CDR3 is 16 residues. Per germline, CDR1 LNHNV and CDR2 YYDKDF (reference sequence). V lost 5 bases and J lost 0, with 16 bases in between. CDR3 sequence: CATSPSLAPDQETQYF. CDR3 coding DNA: TGTGCCACCAGCCCATCTCTAGCGCCCGACCAAGAGACCCAGTACTTC.

The chain employs TRBV11-1 and TRBJ2-5, with D possibly being TRBD1 (6 bases). There are 15 residues in the CDR3. V dropped 3 bases and J dropped 5 bases, with 16 bases sitting between them. The germline V gene encodes CDR1 SGHAT and CDR2 FQDESV (reference sequence). The CDR3 region is CASSLRGRQGETQYF. The CDR3 DNA sequence: TGTGCCAGCAGCTTGCGCGGGCGGCAGGGGGAGACCCAGTACTTC.

This clonotype was detected only once. The V and J genes are TRBV4-1 and TRBJ1-5; 7 bases map to TRBD1. J lost 7 bases, V lost 6 bases, and 9 bases had no gene match. The germline gives CDR1 MGHRA, CDR2 YSYEKL. CDR3 size: 14 residues. The CDR3 here is CASSLGRGQQPQHF. CDR3 nucleotides: TGCGCCAGCAGTCTGGGGAGGGGGCAACAGCCCCAGCATTTT.

This clonotype has only a few counts. The V call is TRBV12-3 or TRBV12-4, the J call TRBJ2-7; no clear D. The V and J ends lost 5 bases and 9 bases respectively, with 23 bases between them. The CDR3 spans 15 residues. In DNA, the CDR3 is TGTGCCAGCAGTCCACAGCATCTGGGCCTGGTAGGGCAGTACTTC. Amino acids: CASSPQHLGLVGQYF.

Points on this clonotype: This CDR3 fails to terminate in the conserved phenylalanine or tryptophan, so it likely reflects a read error. V usage is TRBV5-1 and J usage is TRBJ2-7, with 12 bases fitting TRBD2. V lost 5 bases, J lost 2 bases, and 2 bases stayed unmatched. Germline loops: CDR1 SGHRS, CDR2 YFSETQ. The length of the CDR3 is 14 residues. The CDR3 protein is CASRSSGGAYEQYS. The CDR3 bases are TGCGCCAGCAGATCTAGCGGGGGGGCCTACGAGCAGTACTCC.

The V call is TRBV6-5, the J call TRBJ1-1; 7 bases are a match to TRBD1. The V gene's germline CDR1 is MNHEY and CDR2 SVGAGI. The CDR3 runs to 14 residues. J gave up 5 bases and V 0 bases, and 3 bases lay outside the gene matches. The CDR3 sequence is CASSYSRQGTEAFF. Here the CDR3 DNA reads TGTGCCAGCAGTTACTCGAGACAGGGTACTGAAGCTTTCTTT.

A few counts support this clonotype. The chain is built from TRBV9 and TRBJ2-7; 7 bases line up with TRBD2. V dropped 4 bases and J dropped 1; count of bases not matched to a gene: 5. The CDR3 contains 14 residues. Germline assignment: CDR1 SGDLS and CDR2 YYNGEE. The CDR3 DNA follows: TGTGCCAGCAGCCCCGCGGGAGTATCCTACGAGCAGTACTTC. It is translated as CASSPAGVSYEQYF.

This clonotype appeared a few times. The rearrangement joins TRBV15 to TRBJ2-7; the D is unclear. V was shortened by 0 bases and J by 3 bases, with 9 bases between the two germline ends. CDR3 length: 14 residues. Germline V gene lookup returns CDR1 LNHNV and CDR2 YYDKDF (reference sequence). The CDR3 region is CATSREFGGYEQYF. CDR3 in DNA: TGTGCCACCAGCAGAGAGTTTGGCGGCTACGAGCAGTACTTC.

The genes are TRBV4-3 and TRBJ2-3, with a possible D match to TRBD2 (5 bases). The germline V gene encodes CDR1 LGHNA and CDR2 YSLEER. Deletions cut 5 bases from V and 0 bases from J, with 15 bases between. The CDR3 is made up of 16 amino acids. The CDR3 DNA reads TGCGCCAGCAGCGGCCGACTCGGGAAGAGCACAGATACGCAGTATTTT. Protein sequence: CASSGRLGKSTDTQYF.

The table lists this clonotype with a few counts. The chain carries TRBV5-1 and TRBJ2-7, with D tentatively TRBD1 or TRBD2 (5 bases each). CDR3 length: 15 residues. Germline assignment: CDR1 SGHRS and CDR2 YFSETQ. V was cut by 4 bases and J by 2 bases, with 16 bases left in between. Here the CDR3 reads CASSIFRDGPYEQYF. The DNA for the CDR3 is TGCGCCAGCAGCATATTCCGGGACGGACCCTACGAGCAGTACTTC.

This clonotype has only a few counts. The chain carries TRBV7-9 and TRBJ1-5; TRBD1 might be the D (6 bases). The CDR3 is 15 residues long. Germline assignment: CDR1 SEHNR and CDR2 FQNEAQ (reference sequence). Trimming stripped 5 bases from V and 3 bases from J, with 14 bases between. The CDR3 nucleotides are TGTGCCAGCAGCGACGCAGGGGCGCTCAATCAGCCCCAGCATTTT. Amino acid sequence: CASSDAGALNQPQHF.

The V gene is TRBV28, the J gene TRBJ2-2; TRBD2 matches at 10 bases. The length of the CDR3 is 13 residues. Germline CDR1 MDHEN, CDR2 SYDVKM. V gave up 9 bases and J gave up 3 bases; unmatched junction bases: 1. The CDR3 DNA reads as TGTGCCAGTGGACTAGCGGACACCGGGGAGCTGTTTTTT. Translated: CASGLADTGELFF.

The chain combines TRBV20-1 with TRBJ1-5; 7 bases are a match to TRBD1. This CDR3 region has 14 residues. Germline V CDR1 and CDR2: DFQATT, SNEGSKA (reference sequence). The V gene end was trimmed by 2 bases and the J gene end by 5 bases; junction bases not matched to a gene: 6. CDR3 in DNA: TGCAGTGCTAGACTTGACAGGGACCATCAGCCCCAGCATTTT. Its protein product is CSARLDRDHQPQHF.

This clonotype showed up just a few times. This sequence joins TRBV29-1 and TRBJ2-7, with D unresolved. The germline V and J ends were trimmed by 0 bases and 3 bases, with 9 bases remaining between them. CDR1 is SQVTM and CDR2 is ANQGSEA in the germline V gene. The CDR3 sequence is 13 residues long. Here the CDR3 reads CSVEDQSLYEQYF. For the CDR3, the DNA is TGCAGCGTTGAAGATCAAAGCCTCTACGAGCAGTACTTC.

The CDR3 DNA is TGCGCCAGCAGCTATTGGGAGGCGGGGACTAGCACAGATACGCAGTATTTT. It is translated as CASSYWEAGTSTDTQYF. The chain uses TRBV5-1 and TRBJ2-3, with D perhaps matching TRBD2 (6 bases). There are 17 residues in the CDR3. CDR1 SGHRS and CDR2 YFSETQ come from the germline V gene. Trimming left V 3 bases short and J 0 bases short, with 17 bases between.

The V and J genes are TRBV11-2 and TRBJ2-6, with 9 bases aligning to TRBD1. Germline CDR1 is SGHAT and CDR2 is FQNNGV. Trimming cost V 5 bases and J 3 bases; bases outside gene matches: 11. There are 18 residues in the CDR3. DNA of the CDR3: TGTGCCAGCAGCCGAATCCCACAGGGGGCAGGTGGGGCCAACGTCCTGACTTTC. Protein product: CASSRIPQGAGGANVLTF.

This clonotype was counted between two and nine times. The chain uses TRBV20-1 and TRBJ1-6, with D unresolved. Per germline, CDR1 DFQATT and CDR2 SNEGSKA (reference sequence). The CDR3 loop spans 15 amino acids. Between the trimmed V and J ends, which lost 4 bases and 7 bases, there was a span of 17 bases. CDR3 residues: CSAKPAEVWNSPLHF. As DNA, the CDR3 is TGCAGTGCTAAACCGGCGGAAGTGTGGAATTCACCCCTCCACTTT.